This T cell receptor beta chain comes out of a study of OX40 agonist ivuxolimab in advanced cancers. Study-wide findings and caveats: In the expanded peripheral T cells, antigen specificity was never determined. More expanded clones were found, on average, in CD8+ than in CD4+ T cells.

Notes on this clone: The antigen is unknown.

This CDR3 region has 14 residues. Trimming stripped 5 bases from V and 1 base from J, with 11 bases between. CDR1 SEHNR and CDR2 FQNEAQ come from the germline V gene (reference sequence). Only in-frame clones appear in the TCRdb table, and some are missing; sequencing was by immunoSEQ multiplex PCR. The sample shows some 76,000 clones, roughly nine tenths of them seen only once. This rearrangement joins TRBV7-9 to TRBJ2-5; the D call may be TRBD1 or TRBD2 (5 bases each). This specimen consisted of CD4+ or CD8+ T cells sorted from blood, obtained in a trial of the OX40 agonist ivuxolimab. This TCR came from an adult with an advanced solid tumor such as melanoma, head and neck, liver or kidney cancer. CDR3 coding DNA: TGTGCCAGCAGCGGGAGTGGGACCCAAGAGACCCAGTACTTC. It is translated as CASSGSGTQETQYF. The complete variable domain, with remaining parts taken from reference TRBV7-9 and TRBJ2-5, reads DTGVSQNPRHKITKRGQNVTFRCDPISEHNRLYWYRQTLGQGPEFLTYFQNEAQLEKSRLLSDRFSAERPKGSFSTLEIQRTEQGDSAMYLCASSGSGTQETQYFGPGTRLLVL.